The clone carrying this T cell receptor (beta chain) was seen more than once but under ten times. No antigen is known for it. The CDR3 runs to 15 residues. CDR1 SEHNR and CDR2 FQNEAQ come from the germline V gene (reference sequence). V lost 2 bases and J 2 bases, leaving 11 bases between the germline ends. Employing constant-segment primers, 5'RACE generated TCR alpha and TCR beta cDNA libraries bearing sample barcodes and UMIs. TCRdb independently ran MiXCR on the 5' RACE reads; one entry per CDR3 protein. The sample lists hundreds of thousands of distinct CDR3 sequences, about 17% occurring once. The data stem from a study of T-cell memory formation after mild COVID-19. Turning to the study itself: Among the donors, TCR clusters were largely specific to each donor. Notes on the study in general: Several responding clones turned up in pre-infection memory, indicating that cross-reactive memory may have taken part.

The receptor's source is a man younger than 35 who had mild COVID-19 (a few samples of this study predate the infection). Cell type and time point are not known. The specimen was PBMCs or a T cell subset sorted from them (not recorded which). The gene calls are TRBV7-9 and TRBJ2-3; D may be TRBD1 (6 bases). The CDR3 coding sequence is TGTGCCAGCAGCTTATTTGGGGGCAACACAGATACGCAGTATTTT. It translates to CASSLFGGNTDTQYF.